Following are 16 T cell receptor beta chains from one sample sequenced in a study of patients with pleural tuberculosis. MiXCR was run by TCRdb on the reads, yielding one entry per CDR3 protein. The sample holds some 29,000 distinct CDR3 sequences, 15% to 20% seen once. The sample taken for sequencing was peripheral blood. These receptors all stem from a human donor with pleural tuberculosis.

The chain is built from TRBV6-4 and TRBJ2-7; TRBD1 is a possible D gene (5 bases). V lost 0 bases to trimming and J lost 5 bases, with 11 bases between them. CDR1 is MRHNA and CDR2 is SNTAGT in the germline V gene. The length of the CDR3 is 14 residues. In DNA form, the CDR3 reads TGTGCCAGCAGTGACTCCAAGGGGCTCGACGAGCAGTACTTC. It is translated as CASSDSKGLDEQYF.

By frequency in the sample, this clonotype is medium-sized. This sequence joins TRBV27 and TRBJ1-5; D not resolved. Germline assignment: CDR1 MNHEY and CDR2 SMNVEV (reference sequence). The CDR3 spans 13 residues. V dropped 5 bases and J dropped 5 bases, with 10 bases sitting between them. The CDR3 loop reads CASSRGLDQPQHF. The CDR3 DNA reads TGTGCCAGCAGTCGAGGCCTCGATCAGCCCCAGCATTTT.

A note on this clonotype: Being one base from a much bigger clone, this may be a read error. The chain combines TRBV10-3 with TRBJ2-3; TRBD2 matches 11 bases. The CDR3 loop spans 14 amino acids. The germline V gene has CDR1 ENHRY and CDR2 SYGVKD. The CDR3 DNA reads TGTGCCATCAAGGCTAGCGGGGGGACAGATGCGCAGTATTTT. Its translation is CAIKASGGTDAQYF.

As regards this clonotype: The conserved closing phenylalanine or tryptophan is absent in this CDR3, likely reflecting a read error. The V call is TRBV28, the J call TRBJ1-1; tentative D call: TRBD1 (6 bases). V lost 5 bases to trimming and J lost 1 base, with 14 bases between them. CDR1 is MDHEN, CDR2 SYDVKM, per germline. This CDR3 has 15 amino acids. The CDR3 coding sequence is TGTGCCAGCAGTCTAATAGGACAGAGGAACACTGAAGCTTTCTCT. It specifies CASSLIGQRNTEAFS.

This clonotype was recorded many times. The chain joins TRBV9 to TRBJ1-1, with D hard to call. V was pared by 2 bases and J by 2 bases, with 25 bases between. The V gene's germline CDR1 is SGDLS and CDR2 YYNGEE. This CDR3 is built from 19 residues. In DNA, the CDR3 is TGTGCCAGCAGCGTGGAGAGGGAGGTGAGGGCCGGAGTTAACACTGAAGCTTTCTTT. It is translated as CASSVEREVRAGVNTEAFF.

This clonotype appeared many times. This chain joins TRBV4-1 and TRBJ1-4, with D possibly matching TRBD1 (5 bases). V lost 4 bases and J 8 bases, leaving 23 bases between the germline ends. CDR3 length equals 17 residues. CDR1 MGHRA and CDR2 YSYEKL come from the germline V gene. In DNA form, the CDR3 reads TGCGCCAGCAGCCGAACCGGGACCCACCCTATTGAGGAAAAACTGTTTTTT. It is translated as CASSRTGTHPIEEKLFF.

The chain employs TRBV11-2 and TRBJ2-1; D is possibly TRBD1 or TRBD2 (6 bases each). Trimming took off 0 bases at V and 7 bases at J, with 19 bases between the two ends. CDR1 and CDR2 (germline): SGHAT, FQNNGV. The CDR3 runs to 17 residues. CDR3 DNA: TGTGCCAGCAGCTTAGAAGGGGGAGGCGGGGCCGTAAATGAGCAGTTCTTC. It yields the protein CASSLEGGGGAVNEQFF.

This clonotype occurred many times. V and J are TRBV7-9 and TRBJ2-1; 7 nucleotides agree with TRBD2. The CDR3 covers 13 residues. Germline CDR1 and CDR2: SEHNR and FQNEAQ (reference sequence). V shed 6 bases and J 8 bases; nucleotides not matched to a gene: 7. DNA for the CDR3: TGTGCCAGCAGGGCAGGGACTACGGATGAGCAGTTCTTC. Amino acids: CASRAGTTDEQFF.

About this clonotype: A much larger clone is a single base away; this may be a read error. CDR3 sequence reads: CASRGRQGGQPQHF. In nucleotides, the CDR3 is TGTGCCAGCAGGGGTCGGCAGGGTGGTCAGCCCCAGCATTTT. V gene TRBV12-3 or TRBV12-4 combines with J gene TRBJ1-5, with D perhaps TRBD1 (5 bases). The CDR3 runs to 14 residues. Trimming took off 6 bases at V and 6 bases at J, with 15 bases between the two ends.

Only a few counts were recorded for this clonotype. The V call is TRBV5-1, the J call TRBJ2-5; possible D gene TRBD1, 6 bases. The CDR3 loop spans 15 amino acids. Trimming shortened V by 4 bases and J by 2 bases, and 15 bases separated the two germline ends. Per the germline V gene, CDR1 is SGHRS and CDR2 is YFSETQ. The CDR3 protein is CASSGGGGRQETQYF. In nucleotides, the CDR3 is TGCGCCAGCAGCGGTGGGGGCGGGCGGCAAGAGACCCAGTACTTC.

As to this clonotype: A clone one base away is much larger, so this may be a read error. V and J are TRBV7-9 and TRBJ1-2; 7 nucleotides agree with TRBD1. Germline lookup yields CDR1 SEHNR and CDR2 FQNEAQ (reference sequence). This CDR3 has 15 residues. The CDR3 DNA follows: TGTGCCAGCAGCTTAGGACAGGGAGAAAACTATGGCTACCCCTTC. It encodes CASSLGQGENYGYPF.

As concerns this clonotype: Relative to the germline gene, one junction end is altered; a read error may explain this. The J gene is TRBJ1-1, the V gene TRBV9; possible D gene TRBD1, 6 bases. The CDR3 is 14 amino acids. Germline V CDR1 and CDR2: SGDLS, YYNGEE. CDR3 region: CAISRHEGQTEAFF. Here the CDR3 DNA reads TGTGCCATCAGCCGTCATGAAGGACAGACTGAAGCTTTCTTT.

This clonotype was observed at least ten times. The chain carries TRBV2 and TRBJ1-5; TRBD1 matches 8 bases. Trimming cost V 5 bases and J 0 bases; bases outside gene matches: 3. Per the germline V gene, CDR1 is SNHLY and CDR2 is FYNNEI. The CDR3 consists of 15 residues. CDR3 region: CASSLTGDSNQPQHF. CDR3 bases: TGTGCCAGCAGTCTGACAGGGGATAGCAATCAGCCCCAGCATTTT.

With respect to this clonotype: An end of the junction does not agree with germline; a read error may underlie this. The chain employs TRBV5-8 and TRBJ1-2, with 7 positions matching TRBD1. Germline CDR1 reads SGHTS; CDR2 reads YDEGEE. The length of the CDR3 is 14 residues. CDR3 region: CASSLGDSRFGYSF. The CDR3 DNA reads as TGTGCCAGCAGCTTGGGGGACAGTCGCTTTGGCTACTCCTTC.

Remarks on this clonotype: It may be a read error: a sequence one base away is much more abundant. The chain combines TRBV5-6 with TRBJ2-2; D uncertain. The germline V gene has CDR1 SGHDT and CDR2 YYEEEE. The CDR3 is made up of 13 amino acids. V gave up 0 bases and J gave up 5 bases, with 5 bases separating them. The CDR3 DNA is TGTGCCAGCAGCTTGGGACGGACCGGGGAGCTGTTTTTT. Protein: CASSLGRTGELFF.

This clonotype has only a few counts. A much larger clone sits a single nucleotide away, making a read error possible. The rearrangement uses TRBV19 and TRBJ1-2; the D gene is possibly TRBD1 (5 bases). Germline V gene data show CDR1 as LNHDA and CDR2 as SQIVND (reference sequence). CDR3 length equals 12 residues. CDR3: CATGFPGSGYAF. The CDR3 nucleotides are TGTGCCACTGGATTTCCAGGGTCTGGCTACGCCTTC.